This TCR beta chain was retrieved from a study of vaccination and CD4 T cells after COVID-19. Once obtained from cultured CD4+ T cells, the DNA was sequenced using the Oncomine TCR Beta short-read assay. Investigators obtained genomic DNA by extraction from cultured CD4+ T cells. One entry per CDR3 protein results from TCRdb running MiXCR on the PCR reads. The sample includes around 13,000 distinct CDR3 sequences, around three fifths of them seen just once. Only a few counts were recorded for this clonotype. What it binds is not known. Indicated treatment: roughly 10-day PBMC culture with coronavirus spike peptide pools or control peptides (ViraFEST assay). Positive PCR dates covered March to December 2020, before US Alpha, Beta and Delta variants. With about ten days of culture completed, CD4+ T cells were isolated by negative selection. Germline V gene data show CDR1 as DFQATT and CDR2 as SNEGSKA (reference sequence). The CDR3 contains 14 residues. Germline trimming cut 6 bases from V and 12 bases from J; bases unmatched to any gene: 19.

The sample was CD4+ T cells from blood, cultured in vitro. This TCR derives from a human donor who had recovered from COVID-19. The chain joins TRBV20-1 to TRBJ2-7; TRBD2 aligns across 8 bases. The CDR3 here is CSATRFSGEHPSYF. The DNA of the CDR3 is TGCAGTGCCACGCGATTTAGCGGGGAGCATCCGTCGTACTTC.